This T cell receptor beta chain emerged from a study of T cell responses to AZD1222 COVID-19 vaccine (TCRdb year 2021). Describing the broader study: AZD1222 recipients given second doses at about 4 weeks or at about 12 weeks were pooled, since spike-specific TCR depth and breadth were not found to differ between the two schedules. A total of 230 to 250 trial participants underwent TCR sequencing, of whom 207 had received two doses of AZD1222 and some 25 had received two doses of the MenACWY control vaccine. Trial participants were enrolled into age subgroups of 18-55, 56-69 and 70-plus years, which contained about 160, 30 and 59 TCR-sequenced participants, respectively. Study-wide conclusions, independent of this receptor: CD4 TCRs associated with the vaccine covered the entire spike protein, and the dominant responses were in regions 160-218 and 743-854. Participants were mostly white British, with more females than males. The authors suggested clonal diversity may have been underestimated. After two AZD1222 doses, both the breadth and the depth of spike-specific TCRs were significantly higher than at day 0 and than in MenACWY recipients. Epitopes outside the regions mutated in the B.1.351 and B.1.1.7 variants were reportedly recognized by nearly half of the unique spike-specific TCRs. The 56-69-year group was small, and its depth increase did not reach significance, likely because of low power. Because no day 14 peak-response samples were available, the repertoires could be characterized only after the peak T cell response. Only six AZD1222 recipients were SARS-CoV-2 seropositive at baseline, limiting conclusions about previously exposed vaccinees.

Of note for this clone: Its antigen is not yet known. Base-call qualities are not available, and no considerably larger clone is one nucleotide away.

The CDR3 regions of human TCRbeta chains were analyzed by immunosequencing. Per the original workflow: TCRs in the repertoires were compared against a reference library of SARS-CoV-2-specific TCRs that had been generated with the MIRA antigen-specificity platform. Breadth was defined as the fraction of unique TCRs that were SARS-CoV-2-associated, and depth was defined as the fraction of total T cells that were SARS-CoV-2-associated. Using the MIRA data, every spike-specific TCR was mapped to the spike region that the TCR reacted to and assigned to either a CD4 or a CD8 class. Log10-transformed breadth and depth values were compared by one-way ANOVA with Sidak's multiple comparisons tests. The source is immuneACCESS, and TCRdb retained only in-frame sequences with V and J called. Part of the clones is not carried over; for the studies checked, unresolved V genes explain less than half of this, and the remainder is unexplained. V and J calls and clone size are as listed in that table; D and trimming were resolved from the DNA. This sample has more than 50,000 clones in its table, and roughly 87% of those were observed once. Roughly 3.9% of the sample comes from the top ten.

The time point label, as the study defines it: baseline before first vaccination. The vaccinee samples were drawn from two UK trials, COV001 and COV002, one of which was a single-blind randomized controlled phase 2/3 trial testing AZD1222 (ChAdOx1 nCoV-19) in healthy adults. For TCRbeta chain sequencing, PBMC samples from trial participants were taken at day 0 and at day 28 after the second dose. Trimming removed 0 bases from V and 3 bases from J, leaving 18 bases between the germline ends. Its CDR3 holds 17 amino acids, cysteine through phenylalanine. Just the 51-base CDR3 DNA is kept, in frame starting at base 1. CDR1 and CDR2 were assigned from the germline V gene as LGHNA and YSLEER.

The sequence derives from an adult in good health. This material consisted of peripheral blood, taken on day 0 of AZD1222 vaccination. Here the chain combines TRBV4-3 and TRBJ2-7; the D gene is perhaps TRBD2, on 5 matching bases. The DNA sequence is as follows: TGCGCCAGCAGCCAAGATATTGCGACAAGAGGGATCTACGAGCAGTACTTC. Translation gives CASSQDIATRGIYEQYF.